Listed here are 15 T cell receptor beta chains from one sample, sequenced in a study of OX40 agonist ivuxolimab in advanced cancers. Method: immunoSEQ multiplex PCR; TCRdb's copy keeps in-frame clones and lacks some. The top ten hold roughly 1.9% of the sample, which has around 68,000 clones, around nine tenths seen once. This specimen consisted of CD4+ or CD8+ T cells sorted from blood, obtained in a trial of the OX40 agonist ivuxolimab. These TCRs come from an adult with an advanced solid tumor such as melanoma, head and neck, liver or kidney cancer.

The chain is built from TRBV10-2 and TRBJ2-3, with D tentatively TRBD2 (6 bases). Between the trimmed V and J ends, which lost 0 bases and 1 base, there was a span of 11 bases. The CDR3 spans 16 residues. CDR1 WSHSY and CDR2 SAAADI come from the germline V gene. The CDR3 here is CASSESMGLGTDTQYF. CDR3 nucleotide sequence: TGCGCCAGCAGTGAGTCGATGGGACTCGGCACAGATACGCAGTATTTT.

The chain joins TRBV11-3 to TRBJ2-1; possibly TRBD1 for D (7 bases). Germline-derived CDR1 and CDR2 are SGHNT and YENEEA. V lost 5 bases and J 2 bases, leaving 13 bases between the germline ends. The CDR3 is made up of 15 amino acids. The CDR3 loop is CASSLGGGPYNEQFF. As DNA, the CDR3 is TGTGCCAGCAGCCTAGGAGGGGGCCCCTACAATGAGCAGTTCTTC.

The genes are TRBV7-9 and TRBJ2-5, with 9 bases aligning to TRBD2. Germline loops: CDR1 SEHNR, CDR2 FQNEAQ (reference sequence). The trim removed 6 bases at V and 1 base at J, leaving 9 bases unmatched. The CDR3 extends over 16 amino acids. This CDR3 reads CASRQTSGKIQETQYF. CDR3 bases: TGTGCCAGCAGGCAGACTAGCGGAAAAATCCAAGAGACCCAGTACTTC.

The chain combines TRBV6-5 with TRBJ2-2; weak D call: TRBD1 (6 bases). The V end lost 6 bases, the J end lost 7 bases, and 15 bases lay between the germline ends. Germline lookup yields CDR1 MNHEY and CDR2 SVGAGI. CDR3 length: 14 amino acids. CDR3 sequence reads: CASRQGWSGGELFF. The DNA of the CDR3 is TGTGCCAGCAGGCAGGGGTGGAGTGGCGGGGAGCTGTTTTTT.

In DNA, the CDR3 is TGTGCCAGCAGCTTATCTCCTTTGAACACTGAAGCTTTCTTT. Translation gives CASSLSPLNTEAFF. The V call is TRBV7-3, the J call TRBJ1-1, with no clear D. The CDR3 is made up of 14 amino acids. Germline V CDR1 and CDR2: SGHTA, FQGTGA. The ends were cut back, 2 bases at V and 0 bases at J, with 7 bases in the middle. Filled out from reference TRBV7-3 and TRBJ1-1, the complete variable domain reads GAGVSQTPSNKVTEKGKYVELRCDPISGHTALYWYRQSLGQGPEFLIYFQGTGAADDSGLPNDRFFAVRPEGSVSTLKIQRTERGDSAVYLCASSLSPLNTEAFFGQGTRLTVV.

V usage is TRBV28 and J usage is TRBJ2-1; D unclear. Germline-derived CDR1 and CDR2 are MDHEN and SYDVKM. Between the trimmed V and J ends, which lost 5 bases and 9 bases, there was a span of 8 bases. The CDR3 has 11 residues. CDR3 sequence (DNA): TGTGCCAGCAGTGGGGTAGGTGAGCAGTTCTTC. Its protein is CASSGVGEQFF.

The rearrangement joins TRBV2 to TRBJ2-7, with D possibly TRBD1 on 6 matching bases. The CDR3 length is 13 residues. V dropped 1 base and J dropped 3 bases, with 7 bases sitting between them. The germline V gene encodes CDR1 SNHLY and CDR2 FYNNEI. CDR3 coding DNA: TGTGCCAGCAGTGAAGACAGGGTCTACGAGCAGTACTTC. It translates to CASSEDRVYEQYF.

Note on this clone: Within the sample, other DNA sequences also encode this same CDR3. As DNA, the CDR3 is TGCGCCAGCAGCTTGGACGGAGGAAACACTGAAGCTTTCTTT. Amino acids: CASSLDGGNTEAFF. The chain links TRBV5-1 to TRBJ1-1; D remains ambiguous. Germline V gene data show CDR1 as SGHRS and CDR2 as YFSETQ. This CDR3 contains 14 residues. V lost 0 bases and J lost 2, with 8 bases in between.

V is TRBV7-2 and J is TRBJ2-7; D is uncertain. Trimming left V 1 base short and J 10 bases short, with 14 bases between. Germline loops: CDR1 SGHTA, CDR2 FQGNSA. The CDR3 is made up of 13 amino acids. CDR3 residues: CASSLGFTKFQYF. The CDR3 DNA follows: TGTGCCAGCAGCTTAGGATTCACTAAATTCCAGTACTTC. The complete variable domain, with remaining parts taken from reference TRBV7-2 and TRBJ2-7, reads GAGVSQSPSNKVTEKGKDVELRCDPISGHTALYWYRQSLGQGLEFLIYFQGNSAPDKSGLPSDRFSAERTGGSVSTLTIQRTQQEDSAVYLCASSLGFTKFQYFGPGTRLTVT.

The V call is TRBV19, the J call TRBJ1-4; possibly TRBD1 for D (6 bases). V shed 7 bases and J shed 6 bases, with 18 bases lying between them. CDR1 is LNHDA, CDR2 SQIVND, per germline (reference sequence). This CDR3 spans 15 amino acids. CDR3 in amino acids: CASKEGTLPYEKLFF. CDR3 DNA: TGTGCCAGTAAGGAGGGGACACTTCCTTATGAAAAACTGTTTTTT. The full variable domain, its missing parts supplied by reference TRBV19 and TRBJ1-4, is DGGITQSPKYLFRKEGQNVTLSCEQNLNHDAMYWYRQDPGQGLRLIYYSQIVNDFQKGDIAEGYSVSREKKESFPLTVTSAQKNPTAFYLCASKEGTLPYEKLFFGSGTQLSVL.

V is TRBV7-9 and J is TRBJ2-2; D remains unclear. The V end lost 5 bases, the J end lost 1 base, and 8 bases lay between the germline ends. The germline V gene has CDR1 SEHNR and CDR2 FQNEAQ (reference sequence). This CDR3 comprises 14 residues. CDR3 residues: CASSRRQNTGELFF. CDR3 nucleotides: TGTGCCAGCAGCCGCCGACAGAACACCGGGGAGCTGTTTTTT.

This clone was detected ten times or more. V and J are TRBV5-1 and TRBJ1-4, with TRBD1 matching 7 bases. The length of the CDR3 is 16 residues. CDR1 SGHRS and CDR2 YFSETQ come from the germline V gene. The V gene end was trimmed by 0 bases and the J gene end by 7 bases; junction bases not matched to a gene: 9. CDR3 coding DNA: TGCGCCAGCAGCTTGGGACAGGGTTCATCGGGTGAAAAACTGTTTTTT. This gives the protein CASSLGQGSSGEKLFF.

This chain joins TRBV18 and TRBJ2-7; D call uncertain. CDR1 and CDR2 (germline): KGHSH, LQKENI. This CDR3 is built from 13 residues. Trimming removed 3 bases at V and 6 bases at J, with 12 bases between. CDR3 in DNA: TGTGCCAGCTCACCGTACCCCAGGAGCGAGCAGTACTTC. Its translation: CASSPYPRSEQYF. The entire variable domain, with the rest obtained from reference TRBV18 and TRBJ2-7, is as follows: NAGVMQNPRHLVRRRGQEARLRCSPMKGHSHVYWYRQLPEEGLKFMVYLQKENIIDESGMPKERFSAEFPKEGPSILRIQQVVRGDSAAYFCASSPYPRSEQYFGPGTRLTVT.

This chain links TRBV5-4 with TRBJ2-3, with a weak D call TRBD2 (5 bases). The CDR3 totals 12 residues. Germline V CDR1 and CDR2: SGHNT, YYREEE (reference sequence). Trimming took off 6 bases at V and 6 bases at J, with 11 bases between the two ends. In nucleotides, the CDR3 is TGTGCCAGCACCGACCGAGGGGATACGCAGTATTTT. It codes for CASTDRGDTQYF. Using reference TRBV5-4 and TRBJ2-3 for the parts outside the CDR3, the full variable domain is ETGVTQSPTHLIKTRGQQVTLRCSSQSGHNTVSWYQQALGQGPQFIFQYYREEENGRGNFPPRFSGLQFPNYSSELNVNALELDDSALYLCASTDRGDTQYFGPGTRLTVL.

The rearrangement joins TRBV10-1 to TRBJ1-1; perhaps TRBD1 as D (6 bases). Trimming removed 3 bases at V and 5 bases at J, with 13 bases between. CDR3 length: 14 residues. Per germline, CDR1 WNHNN and CDR2 SYGVQD (reference sequence). The CDR3 spells CASSESAGATEAFF. In DNA, the CDR3 is TGCGCCAGCAGTGAAAGTGCGGGGGCGACTGAAGCTTTCTTT.